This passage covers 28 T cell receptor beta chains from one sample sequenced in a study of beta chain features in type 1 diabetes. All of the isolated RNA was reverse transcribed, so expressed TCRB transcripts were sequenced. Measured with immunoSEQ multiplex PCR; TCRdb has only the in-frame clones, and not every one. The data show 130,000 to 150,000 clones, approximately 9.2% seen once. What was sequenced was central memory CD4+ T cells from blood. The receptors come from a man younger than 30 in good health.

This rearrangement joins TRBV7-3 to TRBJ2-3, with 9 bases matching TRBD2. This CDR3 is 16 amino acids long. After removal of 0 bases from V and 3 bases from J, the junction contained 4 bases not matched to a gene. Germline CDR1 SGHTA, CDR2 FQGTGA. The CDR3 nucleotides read TGTGCCAGCAGCTTAACCCCAGCGGGGGGAACAGATACGCAGTATTTT. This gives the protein CASSLTPAGGTDTQYF. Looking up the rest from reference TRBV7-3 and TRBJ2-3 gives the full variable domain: GAGVSQTPSNKVTEKGKYVELRCDPISGHTALYWYRQSLGQGPEFLIYFQGTGAADDSGLPNDRFFAVRPEGSVSTLKIQRTERGDSAVYLCASSLTPAGGTDTQYFGPGTRLTVL.

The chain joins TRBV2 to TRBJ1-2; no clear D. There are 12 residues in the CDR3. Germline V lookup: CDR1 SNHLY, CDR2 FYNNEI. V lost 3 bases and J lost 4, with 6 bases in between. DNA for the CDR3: TGTGCCAGCAGTGATGAGGGCTATGGCTACACCTTC. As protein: CASSDEGYGYTF. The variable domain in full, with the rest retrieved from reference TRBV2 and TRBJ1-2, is EPEVTQTPSHQVTQMGQEVILRCVPISNHLYFYWYRQILGQKVEFLVSFYNNEISEKSEIFDDQFSVERPDGSNFTLKIRSTKLEDSAMYFCASSDEGYGYTFGSGTRLTVV.

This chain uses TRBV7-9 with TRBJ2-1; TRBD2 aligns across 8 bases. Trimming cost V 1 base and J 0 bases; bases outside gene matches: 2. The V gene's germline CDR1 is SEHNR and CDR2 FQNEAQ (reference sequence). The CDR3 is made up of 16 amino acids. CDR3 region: CASSLGGTSSYNEQFF. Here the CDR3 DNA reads TGTGCCAGCAGCTTAGGAGGGACTAGCTCCTACAATGAGCAGTTCTTC.

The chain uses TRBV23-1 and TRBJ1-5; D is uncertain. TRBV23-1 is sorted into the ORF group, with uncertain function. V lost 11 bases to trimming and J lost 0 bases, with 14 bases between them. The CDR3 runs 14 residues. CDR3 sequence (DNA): TGCGCCCCTAAGTGTGACTATAGCAATCAGCCCCAGCATTTT. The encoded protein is CAPKCDYSNQPQHF.

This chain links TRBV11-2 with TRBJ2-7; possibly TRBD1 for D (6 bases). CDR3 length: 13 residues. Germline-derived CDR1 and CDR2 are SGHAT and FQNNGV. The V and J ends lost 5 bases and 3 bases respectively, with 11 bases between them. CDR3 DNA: TGTGCCAGCAGCGCCCACAGGGACTACGAGCAGTACTTC. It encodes CASSAHRDYEQYF.

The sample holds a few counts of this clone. The CDR3 region is CAGRVYNEQFF. CDR3 sequence (DNA): TGTGCCGGGCGGGTTTACAATGAGCAGTTCTTC. This chain links TRBV2 with TRBJ2-1, with a tentative D call TRBD2 (5 bases). The CDR3 length is 11 residues. Germline V gene sequence: CDR1 SNHLY, CDR2 FYNNEI. With 11 bases removed from V and 4 bases from J, the gap between germline ends came to 9 bases.

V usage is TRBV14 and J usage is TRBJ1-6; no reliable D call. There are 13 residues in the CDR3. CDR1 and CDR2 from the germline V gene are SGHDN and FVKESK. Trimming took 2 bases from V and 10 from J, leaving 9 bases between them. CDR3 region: CASSQYWASPLHF. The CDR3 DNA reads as TGTGCCAGCAGCCAATACTGGGCCTCACCCCTCCACTTT.

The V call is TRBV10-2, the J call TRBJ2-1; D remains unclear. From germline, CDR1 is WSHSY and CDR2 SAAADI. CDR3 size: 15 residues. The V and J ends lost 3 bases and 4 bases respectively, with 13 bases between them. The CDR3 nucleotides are TGCGCCAGCAGTGATTGGCATTCCTCGTACAATGAGCAGTTCTTC. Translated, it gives CASSDWHSSYNEQFF.

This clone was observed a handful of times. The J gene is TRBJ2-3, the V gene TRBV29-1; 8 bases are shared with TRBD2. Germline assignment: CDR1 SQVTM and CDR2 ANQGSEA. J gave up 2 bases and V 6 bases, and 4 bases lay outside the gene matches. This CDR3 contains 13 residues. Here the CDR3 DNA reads TGCAGCGTAGCGGGGGTCCCCACAGATACGCAGTATTTT. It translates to CSVAGVPTDTQYF.

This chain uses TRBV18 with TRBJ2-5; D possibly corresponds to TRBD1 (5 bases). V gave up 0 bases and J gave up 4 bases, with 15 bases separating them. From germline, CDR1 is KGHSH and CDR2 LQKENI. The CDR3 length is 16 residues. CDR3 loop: CASSPPESGHRETQYF. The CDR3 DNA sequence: TGTGCCAGCTCACCACCGGAGTCAGGGCATCGAGAGACCCAGTACTTC.

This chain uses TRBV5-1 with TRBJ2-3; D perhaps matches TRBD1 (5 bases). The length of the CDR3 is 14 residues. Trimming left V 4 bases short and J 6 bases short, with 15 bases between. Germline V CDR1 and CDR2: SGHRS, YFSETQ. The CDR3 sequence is CASSGSGSVDTQYF. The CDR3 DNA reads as TGCGCCAGCAGCGGGTCAGGGTCGGTGGATACGCAGTATTTT.

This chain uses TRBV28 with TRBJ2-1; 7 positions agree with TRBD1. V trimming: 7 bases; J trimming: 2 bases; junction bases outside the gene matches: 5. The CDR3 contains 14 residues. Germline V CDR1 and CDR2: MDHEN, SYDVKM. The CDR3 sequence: CASNWDSTYNEQFF. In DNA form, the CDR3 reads TGTGCCAGCAATTGGGACAGCACCTACAATGAGCAGTTCTTC.

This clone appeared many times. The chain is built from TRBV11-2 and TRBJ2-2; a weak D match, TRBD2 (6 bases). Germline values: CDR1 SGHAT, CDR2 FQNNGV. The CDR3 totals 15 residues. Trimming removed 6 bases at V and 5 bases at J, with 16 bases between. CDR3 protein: CASSPSGRGTGELFF. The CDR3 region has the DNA TGTGCCAGCAGTCCAAGTGGCCGGGGGACCGGGGAGCTGTTTTTT.

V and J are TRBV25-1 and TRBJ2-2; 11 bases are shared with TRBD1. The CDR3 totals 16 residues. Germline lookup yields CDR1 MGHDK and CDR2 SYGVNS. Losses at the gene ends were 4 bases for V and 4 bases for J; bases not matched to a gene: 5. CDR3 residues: CASSADRGRGTGELFF. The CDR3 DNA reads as TGTGCCAGCAGTGCGGACAGGGGGCGGGGCACCGGGGAGCTGTTTTTT.

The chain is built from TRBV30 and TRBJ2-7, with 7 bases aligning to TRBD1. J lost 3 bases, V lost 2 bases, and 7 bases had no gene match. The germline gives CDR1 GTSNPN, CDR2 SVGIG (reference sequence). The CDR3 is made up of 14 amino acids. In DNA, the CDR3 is TGTGCCTGGAGTCCACCGGGACAGTACTACGAGCAGTACTTC. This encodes CAWSPPGQYYEQYF.

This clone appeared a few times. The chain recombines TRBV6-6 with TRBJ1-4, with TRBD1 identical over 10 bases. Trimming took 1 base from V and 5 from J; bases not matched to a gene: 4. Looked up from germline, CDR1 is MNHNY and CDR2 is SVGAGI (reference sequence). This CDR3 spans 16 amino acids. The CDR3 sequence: CASSYYRTGGNEKLFF. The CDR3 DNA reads TGTGCCAGCAGTTACTACCGGACAGGGGGGAATGAAAAACTGTTTTTT.

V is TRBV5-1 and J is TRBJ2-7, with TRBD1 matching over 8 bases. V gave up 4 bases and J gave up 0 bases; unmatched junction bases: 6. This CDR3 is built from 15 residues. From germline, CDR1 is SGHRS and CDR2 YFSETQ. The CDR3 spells CASSGGQVSSYEQYF. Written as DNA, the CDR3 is TGCGCCAGCAGCGGGGGACAGGTTAGCTCCTACGAGCAGTACTTC.

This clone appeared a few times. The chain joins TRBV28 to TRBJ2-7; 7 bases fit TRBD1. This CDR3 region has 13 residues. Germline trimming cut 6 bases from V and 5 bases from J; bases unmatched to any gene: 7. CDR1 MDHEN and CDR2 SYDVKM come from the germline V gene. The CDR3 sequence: CASSLTGSDEQYF. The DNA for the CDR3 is TGTGCCAGCAGCCTGACAGGGTCTGACGAGCAGTACTTC.

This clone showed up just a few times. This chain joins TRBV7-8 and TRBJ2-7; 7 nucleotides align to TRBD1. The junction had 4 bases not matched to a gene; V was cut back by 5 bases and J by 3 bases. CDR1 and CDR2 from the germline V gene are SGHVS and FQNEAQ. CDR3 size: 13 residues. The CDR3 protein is CASSLDRVYEQYF. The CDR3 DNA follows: TGTGCCAGCAGCCTCGACAGGGTCTACGAGCAGTACTTC.

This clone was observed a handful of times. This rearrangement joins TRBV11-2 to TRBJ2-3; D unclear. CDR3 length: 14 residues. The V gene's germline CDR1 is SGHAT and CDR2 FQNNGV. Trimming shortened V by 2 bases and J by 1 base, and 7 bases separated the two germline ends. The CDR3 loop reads CASSLLQGTDTQYF. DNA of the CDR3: TGTGCCAGCAGCTTACTTCAGGGCACAGATACGCAGTATTTT.

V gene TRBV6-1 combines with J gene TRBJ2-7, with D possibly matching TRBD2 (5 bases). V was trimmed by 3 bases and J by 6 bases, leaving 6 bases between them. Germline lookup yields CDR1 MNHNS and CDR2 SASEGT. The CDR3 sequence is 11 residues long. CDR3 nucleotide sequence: TGTGCCAGCAGTGAGAGGGTCGAGCAGTACTTC. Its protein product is CASSERVEQYF.

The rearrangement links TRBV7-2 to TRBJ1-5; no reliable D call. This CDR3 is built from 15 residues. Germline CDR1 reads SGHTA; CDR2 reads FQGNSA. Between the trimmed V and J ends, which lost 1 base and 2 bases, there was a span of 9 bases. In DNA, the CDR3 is TGTGCCAGCAGCTTAGTCGACGGAGGCAATCAGCCCCAGCATTTT. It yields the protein CASSLVDGGNQPQHF.

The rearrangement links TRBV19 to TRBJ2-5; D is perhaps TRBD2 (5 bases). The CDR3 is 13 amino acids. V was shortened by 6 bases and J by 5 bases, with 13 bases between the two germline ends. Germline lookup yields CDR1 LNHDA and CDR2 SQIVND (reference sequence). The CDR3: CASSSLRRETQYF. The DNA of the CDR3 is TGTGCCAGTAGCAGCTTGAGGAGGGAGACCCAGTACTTC.

In DNA form, the CDR3 reads TGTGCCAGCAGCTTTGGGCGGACTAGCGGCAATGAGCAGTTCTTC. Its protein is CASSFGRTSGNEQFF. The genes are TRBV7-9 and TRBJ2-1; 10 nucleotides line up with TRBD2. V lost 3 bases to trimming and J lost 6 bases; unmatched junction nucleotides: 5. Germline V CDR1 and CDR2: SEHNR, FQNEAQ (reference sequence). The CDR3 extends over 15 amino acids.

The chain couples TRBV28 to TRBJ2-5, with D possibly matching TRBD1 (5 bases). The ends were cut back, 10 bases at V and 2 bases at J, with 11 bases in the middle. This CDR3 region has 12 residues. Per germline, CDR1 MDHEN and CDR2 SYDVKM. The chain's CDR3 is CATGRAQETQYF. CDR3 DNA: TGTGCCACCGGCAGGGCTCAAGAGACCCAGTACTTC.

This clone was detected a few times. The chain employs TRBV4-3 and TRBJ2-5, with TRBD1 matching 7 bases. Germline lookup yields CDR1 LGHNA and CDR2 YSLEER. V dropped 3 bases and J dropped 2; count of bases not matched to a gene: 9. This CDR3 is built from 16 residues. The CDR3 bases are TGCGCCAGCAGCCAGGGGCAGGGGGTTGGACAAGAGACCCAGTACTTC. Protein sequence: CASSQGQGVGQETQYF.

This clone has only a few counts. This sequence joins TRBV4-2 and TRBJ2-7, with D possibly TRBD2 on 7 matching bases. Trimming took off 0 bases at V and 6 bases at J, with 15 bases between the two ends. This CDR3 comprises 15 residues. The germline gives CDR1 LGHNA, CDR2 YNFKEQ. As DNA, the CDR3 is TGTGCCAGCAGCCAAGATGGCGGGGGCTTCAGCGAGCAGTACTTC. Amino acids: CASSQDGGGFSEQYF.

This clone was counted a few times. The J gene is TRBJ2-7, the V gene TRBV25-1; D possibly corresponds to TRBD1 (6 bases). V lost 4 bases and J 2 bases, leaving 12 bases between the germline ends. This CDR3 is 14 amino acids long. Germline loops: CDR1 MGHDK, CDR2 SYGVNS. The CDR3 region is CASSVLTGPYEQYF. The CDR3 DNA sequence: TGTGCCAGCAGTGTTTTGACAGGACCCTACGAGCAGTACTTC.